The next 27 T cell receptor beta chains were all read from a single sample in a study of T cell clonality in common variable immunodeficiency. The method was immunoSEQ multiplex PCR; TCRdb's version includes in-frame clones alone and lacks a portion of them. The specimen has tens of thousands of clones, none found just once. The specimen was peripheral blood mononuclear cells. All receptors derive from a person aged 18-70 years in good health.

This clone was counted at least ten times. The read finishes 3 residues shy of the CDR3 end, and the germline J gene is used to complete it. This chain connects TRBV19 to TRBJ2-4, with a tentative D call TRBD2 (6 bases). The CDR3 consists of 14 residues. Germline V gives CDR1 LNHDA, CDR2 SQIVND (reference sequence). The V end lost 5 bases, the J end lost 4 bases, and 12 bases lay between the germline ends. CDR3 bases read: TGTGCCAGTAGTTCGGGACTCGTAAAAAACATT. Amino acid sequence: CASSSGLVKNI. The full CDR3 is CASSSGLVKNIQYF.

This clone was found many times. The read falls 3 residues short of the CDR3 end, and the missing part is taken from the germline J gene. The chain carries TRBV14 and TRBJ1-6; a weak D match, TRBD1 (6 bases). The CDR3 contains 13 residues. V was trimmed by 6 bases and J by 7 bases, leaving 10 bases between them. Germline-derived CDR1 and CDR2 are SGHDN and FVKESK. The CDR3 loop reads CASSRTANSPLHF. The part of the CDR3 DNA that was read is TGTGCCAGCAGTCGGACAGCAAATTCACCC.

This clone has at least ten counts. The read falls 3 residues short of the CDR3 end, and the missing part is taken from the germline J gene. The chain recombines TRBV4-2 with TRBJ1-1; no clear D gene. The CDR3 has 14 amino acids. In germline, CDR1 is LGHNA, CDR2 YNFKEQ. V shed 3 bases and J shed 3 bases, with 11 bases lying between them. Incomplete CDR3 DNA: TGTGCCAGCAGCCAGGGTGACGGGGACACTGAA. Translation: CASSQGDGDTE. The entire CDR3 protein reads CASSQGDGDTEAFF.

This clone occurred a few times. The read terminates 3 residues ahead of where the CDR3 ends, so the germline J gene completes it. J is TRBJ2-7 and V is TRBV6-2 or TRBV6-3; D is possibly TRBD1 (7 bases). The germline V gene encodes CDR1 MNHEY and CDR2 SVGEGT. V lost 5 bases and J lost 5, with 16 bases in between. The CDR3 spans 14 residues. The CDR3 protein is CASSTRRGQNEQYF. Incomplete CDR3 DNA: TGTGCCAGCAGTACGCGGAGGGGGCAGAACGAG.

This clone has a count of ten or more. Read data end 3 residues before the CDR3 end; the end is taken from the germline J gene. The chain couples TRBV7-3 to TRBJ2-5; TRBD2 matches 14 bases. Trimming removed 5 bases from V and 5 bases from J; junction bases left unmatched: 10. CDR1 and CDR2 from the germline V gene are SGHTA and FQGTGA. The CDR3 loop spans 17 amino acids. The DNA read from the CDR3 is TGTGCCAGCAGCCCCACGGGACTAGCGGGAGTCAGTGAGACC. Its protein product is CASSPTGLAGVSET. The CDR3 as a whole reads CASSPTGLAGVSETQYF. Using reference TRBV7-3 and TRBJ2-5 for the parts outside the CDR3, the full variable domain is GAGVSQTPSNKVTEKGKYVELRCDPISGHTALYWYRQSLGQGPEFLIYFQGTGAADDSGLPNDRFFAVRPEGSVSTLKIQRTERGDSAVYLCASSPTGLAGVSETQYFGPGTRLLVL.

The sample holds many counts of this clone. The CDR3 end is not reached by the read, which stops 3 residues before it; the germline J gene fills it in. V is TRBV7-3 and J is TRBJ2-5; D not certain. The CDR3 contains 14 residues. Germline values: CDR1 SGHTA, CDR2 FQGTGA. The V end was cut by 5 bases, the J end by 5 bases, with 15 bases between. The DNA read from the CDR3 is TGTGCCAGCAGCAGCTCCGCGAGTTCGGAGACC. Protein: CASSSSASSET. The full CDR3 protein reads CASSSSASSETQYF. Together with reference TRBV7-3 and TRBJ2-5, the CDR3 gives the full variable domain: GAGVSQTPSNKVTEKGKYVELRCDPISGHTALYWYRQSLGQGPEFLIYFQGTGAADDSGLPNDRFFAVRPEGSVSTLKIQRTERGDSAVYLCASSSSASSETQYFGPGTRLLVL.

At least ten counts were recorded for this clone. The CDR3 end falls 3 residues outside the read, so it is completed with the germline J gene. The chain links TRBV5-4 to TRBJ2-3; 13 nucleotides match TRBD2. CDR3 length: 16 residues. V dropped 2 bases and J dropped 2; count of bases not matched to a gene: 2. Germline values: CDR1 SGHNT, CDR2 YYREEE (reference sequence). CDR3 DNA (partial): TGTGCCAGCAGCTTACTAGCGGGAGGGCCCACAGATACG. Translating gives CASSLLAGGPTDT. The CDR3 in its entirety is CASSLLAGGPTDTQYF.

This clone was found a few times. The CDR3 is cut off 3 residues early in the read; its end comes from the germline J gene. The chain has TRBV19 and TRBJ2-2; possibly TRBD1 for D (6 bases). The CDR3 has 14 amino acids. Germline V gene lookup returns CDR1 LNHDA and CDR2 SQIVND (reference sequence). V lost 6 bases to trimming and J lost 8 bases, with 16 bases between them. CDR3 amino acids: CASSSDSLRGELFF. CDR3 bases read: TGTGCCAGTAGCTCGGACAGCCTACGGGGGGAG.

This clone was counted many times. The read finishes 3 residues shy of the CDR3 end, and the germline J gene is used to complete it. The chain couples TRBV19 to TRBJ2-1, with unresolved D. The CDR3 is 18 residues long. Germline V CDR1 and CDR2: LNHDA, SQIVND (reference sequence). V gave up 1 base and J gave up 4 bases, with 20 bases separating them. Here the CDR3 reads CASSIAFFYTAGYNEQFF. The sequenced CDR3 bases are TGTGCCAGTAGTATAGCCTTCTTCTACACGGCAGGTTACAATGAG.

This clone occurred many times. The CDR3 end lies 3 residues beyond the end of the read and is filled in from the germline J gene. V and J are TRBV7-9 and TRBJ2-7, with 7 bases that match TRBD1. The CDR3 spans 15 residues. Germline CDR1 and CDR2: SEHNR and FQNEAQ (reference sequence). The V segment lost 4 bases and the J segment 5 bases; nucleotides outside the gene matches: 11. The CDR3 region is CASSSPRQGAHEQYF. The CDR3 bases that were read are TGTGCCAGCAGCTCACCCCGACAGGGTGCCCACGAG.

This clone was seen many times. Coverage ceases 3 residues before the CDR3 finishes, and the germline J gene fills in the end. This rearrangement joins TRBV18 to TRBJ2-7, with 7 bases matching TRBD1. After removal of 1 base from V and 4 bases from J, the junction contained 1 base not matched to a gene. Germline values: CDR1 KGHSH, CDR2 LQKENI. The CDR3 runs 13 residues. The sequenced part of the CDR3 DNA is TGTGCCAGCTCACCACAGGGGGCGTACGAG. Encoded protein: CASSPQGAYE. The full CDR3 is CASSPQGAYEQYF.

This clone has ten or more counts. With the read ending 3 residues before the CDR3 end, the germline J gene is used to fill in that end. Within the sample, other DNA sequences also encode this same CDR3. The chain joins TRBV19 to TRBJ1-3; 7 bases are shared with TRBD1. The J segment lost 0 bases and the V segment lost 5 bases, leaving 10 bases of the junction unmatched. Germline-derived CDR1 and CDR2 are LNHDA and SQIVND (reference sequence). The CDR3 runs 17 residues. The CDR3 protein is CASSPRDSDSSGNTIYF. The CDR3 DNA, read in part, is TGTGCCAGTAGTCCCCGGGACAGCGATAGCTCTGGAAACACC.

There are many counts of this clone. The sequence runs out 3 residues before the end of the CDR3; the remainder is reconstructed from the germline J gene. The genes are TRBV7-8 and TRBJ2-1; 12 positions match TRBD2. The trim removed 5 bases at V and 8 bases at J, leaving 10 bases unmatched. The CDR3 runs 16 residues. Germline CDR1 and CDR2: SGHVS and FQNEAQ. CDR3 bases read: TGTGCCAGCAGCCCACGGACTAGCGGGAAGTCCCATGAG. Its translation: CASSPRTSGKSHE. The whole CDR3 reads CASSPRTSGKSHEQFF. Using reference TRBV7-8 and TRBJ2-1 for the parts outside the CDR3, the full variable domain is GAGVSQSPRYKVAKRGQDVALRCDPISGHVSLFWYQQALGQGPEFLTYFQNEAQLDKSGLPSDRFFAERPEGSVSTLKIQRTQQEDSAVYLCASSPRTSGKSHEQFFGPGTRLTVL.

This clone was picked up a small number of times. Coverage ceases 3 residues before the CDR3 finishes, and the germline J gene fills in the end. The chain is built from TRBV19 and TRBJ2-7; the match to TRBD1 covers 10 bases. The CDR3 has 14 amino acids. With V trimmed by 7 bases and J by 5 bases, 8 bases remained unmatched. Germline V lookup: CDR1 LNHDA, CDR2 SQIVND (reference sequence). The sequenced CDR3 bases are TGTGCCAGTAATACCGGGACAGGGGACCACGAG. It is translated as CASNTGTGDHE. The entire CDR3 protein is CASNTGTGDHEQYF. Full variable domain (rest looked up from reference TRBV19 and TRBJ2-7): DGGITQSPKYLFRKEGQNVTLSCEQNLNHDAMYWYRQDPGQGLRLIYYSQIVNDFQKGDIAEGYSVSREKKESFPLTVTSAQKNPTAFYLCASNTGTGDHEQYFGPGTRLTVT.

This clone appeared many times. With the read ending 3 residues before the CDR3 end, the germline J gene is used to fill in that end. This chain uses TRBV6-2 or TRBV6-3 with TRBJ2-7; the match to TRBD2 covers 8 bases. The CDR3 is 14 amino acids. After removal of 4 bases from V and 2 bases from J, the junction contained 4 bases not matched to a gene. From germline, CDR1 is MNHEY and CDR2 SVGEGT. The CDR3 spells CASSSSGSTYEQYF. The CDR3 bases that were read are TGTGCCAGCAGTTCAAGCGGGAGTACCTACGAG.

The table lists this clone with many counts. Read sequence stops 3 residues before the CDR3 end, and the germline J gene provides the missing end. This rearrangement joins TRBV6-4 to TRBJ2-1; 7 bases line up with TRBD2. V lost 7 bases to trimming and J lost 6 bases; unmatched junction nucleotides: 9. The germline V gene encodes CDR1 MRHNA and CDR2 SNTAGT. This CDR3 spans 14 amino acids. The sequenced CDR3 bases are TGTGCCAGCAAGCGGGAAGGGGCGCTCAATGAG. Encoded protein: CASKREGALNE. The whole CDR3 protein reads CASKREGALNEQFF.

This clone was detected many times. The read finishes 3 residues shy of the CDR3 end, and the germline J gene is used to complete it. The chain has TRBV19 and TRBJ2-3, with 8 nucleotides matching TRBD2. The germline V gene has CDR1 LNHDA and CDR2 SQIVND (reference sequence). This CDR3 contains 15 residues. With V trimmed by 6 bases and J by 2 bases, 7 bases remained unmatched. The CDR3 reads CASRGGRYHTDTQYF. CDR3 bases read: TGTGCCAGTAGGGGCGGGAGGTACCACACAGATACG.

This clone was counted at least ten times. The CDR3 end is not reached by the read, which stops 3 residues before it; the germline J gene fills it in. V gene TRBV20-1 combines with J gene TRBJ2-7, with a possible D match to TRBD2 (5 bases). The V gene lost 3 bases and the J gene lost 0 bases, with 15 bases spanning the gap. CDR1 is DFQATT and CDR2 is SNEGSKA in the germline V gene (reference sequence). This CDR3 has 15 amino acids. The sequenced part of the CDR3 DNA is TGCAGTGCTAGTGGACTGGGAATGGGCTCCTACGAG. Protein product: CSASGLGMGSYE. The CDR3 in its entirety is CSASGLGMGSYEQYF.

This clone was seen at least ten times. The sequence runs out 3 residues before the end of the CDR3; the remainder is reconstructed from the germline J gene. The J gene is TRBJ1-3, the V gene TRBV6-1, with D maybe TRBD1 (5 bases). The CDR3 length is 14 residues. The V gene lost 4 bases and the J gene lost 1 base, with 8 bases spanning the gap. Germline V gene data show CDR1 as MNHNS and CDR2 as SASEGT. The DNA read from the CDR3 is TGTGCCAGCAGTGTCGGGGGGTCTGGAAACACC. Its protein is CASSVGGSGNT. The full CDR3 protein reads CASSVGGSGNTIYF.

This clone was recorded many times. Sequencing ends 3 residues short of the CDR3 end; the germline J gene provides the rest. The V call is TRBV5-6, the J call TRBJ1-1; no clear D. V lost 4 bases to trimming and J lost 4 bases, with 17 bases between them. The germline gives CDR1 SGHDT, CDR2 YYEEEE. The CDR3 length is 15 residues. The sequenced part of the CDR3 DNA is TGTGCCAGCAGCCTCCCGGGTAGTCGGGGCACTGAA. Encoded protein: CASSLPGSRGTE. The whole CDR3 sequence reads CASSLPGSRGTEAFF.

There are many counts of this clone. The read terminates 3 residues before the CDR3 end, so the remaining end is supplied by the germline J gene. V gene TRBV7-8 combines with J gene TRBJ1-4; maybe TRBD1 (5 bases). This CDR3 comprises 14 residues. The V gene lost 5 bases and the J gene lost 2 bases, with 9 bases spanning the gap. Germline lookup yields CDR1 SGHVS and CDR2 FQNEAQ. Incomplete CDR3 DNA: TGTGCCAGCAGCACGGGGGGGACTAATGAAAAA. Residues: CASSTGGTNEK. The full CDR3 protein reads CASSTGGTNEKLFF.

Details on this clone: One junction end does not reproduce the germline sequence, and a read error may be involved. The read stops 3 residues short of the end of the CDR3; the missing end is completed from the germline J gene. The V and J genes are TRBV2 and TRBJ2-3, with TRBD2 as a possible D gene (7 bases). Germline assignment: CDR1 SNHLY and CDR2 FYNNEI. The CDR3 runs to 14 residues. The part of the CDR3 DNA that was read is TGTGCCAGCAGTGATACGGGGGGCACAGGTACG. It yields the protein CASSDTGGTGT. The full CDR3 protein reads CASSDTGGTGTQYF.

This clone was seen many times. The CDR3 end falls 3 residues outside the read, so it is completed with the germline J gene. This sequence joins TRBV20-1 and TRBJ2-2; perhaps D is TRBD1 or TRBD2 (5 bases each). Per the germline V gene, CDR1 is DFQATT and CDR2 is SNEGSKA (reference sequence). The germline V and J ends were trimmed by 1 base and 1 base, with 13 bases remaining between them. CDR3 length: 16 amino acids. The sequenced part of the CDR3 DNA is TGCAGTGCTAGAGTTAGGGGAGACTGGAACACCGGGGAG. Translated, it gives CSARVRGDWNTGE. The CDR3, in full, reads CSARVRGDWNTGELFF.

This clone was observed at least ten times. Read coverage stops 3 residues before the CDR3 terminus; the germline J gene supplies the remainder. The chain carries TRBV15 and TRBJ2-1; TRBD1 aligns across 7 bases. V gave up 0 bases and J gave up 2 bases; unmatched junction bases: 13. Germline V gene lookup returns CDR1 LNHNV and CDR2 YYDKDF (reference sequence). This CDR3 has 19 residues. The CDR3 sequence is CATSRDPKTGLFTYNEQFF. CDR3 DNA (partial): TGTGCCACCAGCAGAGATCCTAAGACAGGGCTCTTCACCTACAATGAG.

In this sample, this clone turned up many times. CDR3 DNA, as far as it was read: TGTGCCTCGACAGGCAGGAACACTGAA. Translated, it gives CASTGRNTE. The whole CDR3 protein is CASTGRNTEAFF. V gene TRBV30 combines with J gene TRBJ1-1; maybe TRBD1 (6 bases). The missing CDR3 end, 3 residues past where the read stops, is filled in from the germline J gene. CDR1 and CDR2 from the germline V gene are GTSNPN and SVGIG (reference sequence). Deletions cut 7 bases from V and 1 base from J, with 10 bases between. This CDR3 contains 12 residues.

This clone was seen many times. The read finishes 3 residues shy of the CDR3 end, and the germline J gene is used to complete it. This chain connects TRBV20-1 to TRBJ2-7, with 10 bases lining up with TRBD2. V shed 5 bases and J 4 bases; nucleotides not matched to a gene: 11. The CDR3 is 15 amino acids. In germline, CDR1 is DFQATT, CDR2 SNEGSKA (reference sequence). The CDR3 region is CSAPRGTSARYEQYF. The covered CDR3 bases are TGCAGTGCTCCAAGAGGGACTAGCGCGCGGTACGAG.

This clone was counted many times. Sequencing ends 3 residues short of the CDR3 end; the germline J gene provides the rest. The rearrangement joins TRBV20-1 to TRBJ2-7, with 9 bases fitting TRBD2. The trim removed 6 bases at V and 6 bases at J, leaving 6 bases unmatched. CDR1 is DFQATT and CDR2 is SNEGSKA in the germline V gene (reference sequence). The CDR3 has 12 amino acids. Incomplete CDR3 DNA: TGCAGTGCCCGGCGGGAGGGTTTCGAG. Protein sequence: CSARREGFE. The whole CDR3 is CSARREGFEQYF.